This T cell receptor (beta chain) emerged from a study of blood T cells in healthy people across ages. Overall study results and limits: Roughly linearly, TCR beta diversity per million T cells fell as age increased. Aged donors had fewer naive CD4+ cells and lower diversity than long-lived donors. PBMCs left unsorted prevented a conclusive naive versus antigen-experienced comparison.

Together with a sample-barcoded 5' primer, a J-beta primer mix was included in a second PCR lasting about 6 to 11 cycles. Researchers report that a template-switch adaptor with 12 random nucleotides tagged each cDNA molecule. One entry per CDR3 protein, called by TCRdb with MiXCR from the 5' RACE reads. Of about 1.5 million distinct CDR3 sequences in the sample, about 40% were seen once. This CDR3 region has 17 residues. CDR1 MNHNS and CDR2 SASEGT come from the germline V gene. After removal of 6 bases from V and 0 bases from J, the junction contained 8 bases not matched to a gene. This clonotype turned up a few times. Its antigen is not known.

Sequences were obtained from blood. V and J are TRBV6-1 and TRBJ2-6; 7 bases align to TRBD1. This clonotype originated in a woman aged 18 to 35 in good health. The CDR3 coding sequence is TGTGCCAGCAGCGAGACAGGGACCTACTCTGGGGCCAACGTCCTGACTTTC. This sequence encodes CASSETGTYSGANVLTF.